This TCR beta chain was sequenced in a study of control samples from healthy donors and cancer patients. This clone appeared a single time. Repertoires were generated with immunoSEQ multiplex PCR, while TCRdb's copy carries only in-frame clones and drops some. The table includes 150,000 to 200,000 clones, about 90% detected once. CDR1 and CDR2 (germline): MGHRA, YSYEKL. Losses at the gene ends were 3 bases for V and 4 bases for J; bases not matched to a gene: 3. CDR3 size: 16 residues. The receptor was derived from a woman between 25 and 40 years old in good health. Sequencing was performed on blood. V is TRBV4-1 and J is TRBJ2-1; TRBD2 matches at 13 bases. CDR3 region: CASSQETSGGYNEQFF. The CDR3 bases are TGCGCCAGCAGCCAGGAGACTAGCGGGGGGTACAATGAGCAGTTCTTC.